Sequencing of this T cell receptor beta chain was carried out in a study of T cell changes during pregnancy in multiple sclerosis. Method: immunoSEQ multiplex PCR; TCRdb's copy keeps in-frame clones and lacks some. The sample contains under 40,000 clones, roughly 89% of which appear only once. The V and J ends lost 2 bases and 5 bases, in that order; junction bases with no gene match: 7. The CDR3 totals 15 residues. Germline values: CDR1 MNHEY, CDR2 SMNVEV (reference sequence). The sequence was obtained from a female donor with multiple sclerosis, enrolled in a pregnancy study. The material sequenced was CD4+ T cells from peripheral blood mononuclear cells, taken before pregnancy. This chain connects TRBV27 to TRBJ2-3; TRBD2 agrees at 7 bases. For the CDR3, the DNA is TGTGCCAGCAGTTTAACAGCGGGGATCGGAGATACGCAGTATTTT. Amino acids: CASSLTAGIGDTQYF.